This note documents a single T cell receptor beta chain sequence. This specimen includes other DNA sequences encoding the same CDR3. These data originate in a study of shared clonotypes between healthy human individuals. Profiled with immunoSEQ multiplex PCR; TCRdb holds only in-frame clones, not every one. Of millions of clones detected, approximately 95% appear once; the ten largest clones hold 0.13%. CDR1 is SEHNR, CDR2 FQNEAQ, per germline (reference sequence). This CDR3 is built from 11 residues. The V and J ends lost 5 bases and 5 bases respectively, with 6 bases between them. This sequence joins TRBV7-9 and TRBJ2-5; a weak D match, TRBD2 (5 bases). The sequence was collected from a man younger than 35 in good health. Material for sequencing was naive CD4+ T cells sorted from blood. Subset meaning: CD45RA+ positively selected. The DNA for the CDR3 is TGTGCCAGCAGCCCGGGGGAGACCCAGTACTTC. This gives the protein CASSPGETQYF.